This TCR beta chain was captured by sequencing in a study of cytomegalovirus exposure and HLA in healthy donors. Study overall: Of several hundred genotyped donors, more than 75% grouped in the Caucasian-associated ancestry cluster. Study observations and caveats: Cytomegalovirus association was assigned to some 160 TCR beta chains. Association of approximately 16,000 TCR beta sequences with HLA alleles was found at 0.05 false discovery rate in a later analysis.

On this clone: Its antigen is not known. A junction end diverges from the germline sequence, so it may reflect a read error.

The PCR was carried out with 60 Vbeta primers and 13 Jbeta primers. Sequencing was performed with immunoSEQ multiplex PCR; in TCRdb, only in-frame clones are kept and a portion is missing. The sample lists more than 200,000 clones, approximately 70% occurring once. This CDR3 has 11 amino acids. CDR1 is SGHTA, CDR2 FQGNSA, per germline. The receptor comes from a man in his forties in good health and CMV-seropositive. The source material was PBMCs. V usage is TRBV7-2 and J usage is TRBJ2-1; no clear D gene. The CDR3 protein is CASSSFNEQFF. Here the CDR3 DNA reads TGTGCCAGCAGCTCCTTCAATGAGCAGTTCTTC.